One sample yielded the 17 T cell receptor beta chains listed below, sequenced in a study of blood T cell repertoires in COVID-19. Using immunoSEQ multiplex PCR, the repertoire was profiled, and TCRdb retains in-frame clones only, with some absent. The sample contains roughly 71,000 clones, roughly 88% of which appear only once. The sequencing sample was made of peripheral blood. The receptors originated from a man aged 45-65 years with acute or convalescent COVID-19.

The CDR3 is CASSRQGAIDTQYF. As DNA, the CDR3 is TGTGCCAGCAGCCGACAGGGGGCAATAGATACGCAGTATTTT. The chain recombines TRBV7-9 with TRBJ2-3, with 10 positions matching TRBD1. V was clipped by 5 bases and J by 5 bases; unmatched bases: 4. Germline V gene sequence: CDR1 SEHNR, CDR2 FQNEAQ (reference sequence). The CDR3 loop spans 14 amino acids.

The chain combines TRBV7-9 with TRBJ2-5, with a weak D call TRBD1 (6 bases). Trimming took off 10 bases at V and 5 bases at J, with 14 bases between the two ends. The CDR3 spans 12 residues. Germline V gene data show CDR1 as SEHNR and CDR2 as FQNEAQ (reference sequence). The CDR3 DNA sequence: TGTGCCACCAACAGGGACCCCGAGACCCAGTACTTC. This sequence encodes CATNRDPETQYF.

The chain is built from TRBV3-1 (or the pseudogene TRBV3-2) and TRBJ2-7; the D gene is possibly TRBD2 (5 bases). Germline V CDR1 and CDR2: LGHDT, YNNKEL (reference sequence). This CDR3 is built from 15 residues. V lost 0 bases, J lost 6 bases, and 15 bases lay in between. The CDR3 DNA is TGTGCCAGCAGCCAAGAAGTAGCTAGCAACCTCGAGCAGTACTTC. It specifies CASSQEVASNLEQYF.

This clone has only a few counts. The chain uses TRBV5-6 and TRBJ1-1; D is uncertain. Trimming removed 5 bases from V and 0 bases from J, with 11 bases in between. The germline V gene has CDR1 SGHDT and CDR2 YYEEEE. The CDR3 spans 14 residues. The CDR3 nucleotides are TGTGCCAGCAGTTCACTTACCATGAACACTGAAGCTTTCTTT. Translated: CASSSLTMNTEAFF.

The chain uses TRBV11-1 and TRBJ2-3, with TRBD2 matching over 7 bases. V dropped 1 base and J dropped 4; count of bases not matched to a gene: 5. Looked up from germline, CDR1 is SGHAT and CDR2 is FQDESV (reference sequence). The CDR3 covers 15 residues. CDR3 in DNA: TGTGCCAGCAGCTTAGTGGGGGGGGGTGCAGATACGCAGTATTTT. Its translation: CASSLVGGGADTQYF.

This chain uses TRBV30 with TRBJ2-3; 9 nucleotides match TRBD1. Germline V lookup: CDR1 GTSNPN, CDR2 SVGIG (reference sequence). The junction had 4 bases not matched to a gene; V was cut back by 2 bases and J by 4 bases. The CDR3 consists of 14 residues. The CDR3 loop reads CAWSPGTGSDTQYF. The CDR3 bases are TGTGCCTGGAGTCCCGGGACAGGGTCAGATACGCAGTATTTT.

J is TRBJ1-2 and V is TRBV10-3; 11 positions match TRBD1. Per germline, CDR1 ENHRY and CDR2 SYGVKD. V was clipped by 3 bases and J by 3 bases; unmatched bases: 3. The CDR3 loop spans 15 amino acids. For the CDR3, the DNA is TGTGCCATCAGTGACCGGGACAGGGGGTACTATGGCTACACCTTC. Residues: CAISDRDRGYYGYTF.

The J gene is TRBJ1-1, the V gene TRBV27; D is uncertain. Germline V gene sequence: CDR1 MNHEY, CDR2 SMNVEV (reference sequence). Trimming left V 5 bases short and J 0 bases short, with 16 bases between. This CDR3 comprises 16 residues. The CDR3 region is CASSPQHTALNTEAFF. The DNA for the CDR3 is TGTGCCAGCAGTCCTCAACACACAGCATTGAACACTGAAGCTTTCTTT.

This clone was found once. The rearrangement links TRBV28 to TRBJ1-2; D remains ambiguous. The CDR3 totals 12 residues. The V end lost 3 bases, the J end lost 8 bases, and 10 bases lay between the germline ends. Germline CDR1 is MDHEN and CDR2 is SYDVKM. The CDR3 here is CASSFSGNGYTF. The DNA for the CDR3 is TGTGCCAGCAGTTTCTCCGGGAACGGCTACACCTTC.

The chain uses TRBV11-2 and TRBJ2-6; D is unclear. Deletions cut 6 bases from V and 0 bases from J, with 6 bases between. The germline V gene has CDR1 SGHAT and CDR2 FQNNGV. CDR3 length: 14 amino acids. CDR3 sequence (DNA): TGTGCCAGCAGAGAGGCCTCTGGGGCCAACGTCCTGACTTTC. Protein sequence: CASREASGANVLTF.

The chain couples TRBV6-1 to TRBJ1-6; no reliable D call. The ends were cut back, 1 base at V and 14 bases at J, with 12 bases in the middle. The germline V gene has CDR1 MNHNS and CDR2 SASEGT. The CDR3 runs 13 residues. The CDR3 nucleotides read TGTGCCAGCAGTGAAGGGTCCGGCGGGGCCCTCCACTTT. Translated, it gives CASSEGSGGALHF.

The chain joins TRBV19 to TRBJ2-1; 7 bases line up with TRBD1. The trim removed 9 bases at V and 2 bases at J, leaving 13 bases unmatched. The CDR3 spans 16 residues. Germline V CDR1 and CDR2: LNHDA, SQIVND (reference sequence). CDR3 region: CASKISPGQPYNEQFF. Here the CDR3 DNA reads TGTGCCAGCAAGATCTCCCCGGGACAGCCCTACAATGAGCAGTTCTTC.

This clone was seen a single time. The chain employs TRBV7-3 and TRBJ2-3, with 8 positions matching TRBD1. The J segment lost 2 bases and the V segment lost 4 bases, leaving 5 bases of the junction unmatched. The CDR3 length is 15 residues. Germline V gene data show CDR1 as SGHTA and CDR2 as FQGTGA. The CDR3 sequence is CASSSGQGVTDTQYF. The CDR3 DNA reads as TGTGCCAGCAGCTCCGGACAGGGAGTCACAGATACGCAGTATTTT.

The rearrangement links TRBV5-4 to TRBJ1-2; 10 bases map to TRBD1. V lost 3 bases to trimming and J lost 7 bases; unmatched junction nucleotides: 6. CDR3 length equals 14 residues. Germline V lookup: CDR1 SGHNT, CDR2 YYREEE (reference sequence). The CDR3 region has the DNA TGTGCCAGCAGCTCGGGACAGGGGCCGGGTGGCTACACCTTC. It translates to CASSSGQGPGGYTF.

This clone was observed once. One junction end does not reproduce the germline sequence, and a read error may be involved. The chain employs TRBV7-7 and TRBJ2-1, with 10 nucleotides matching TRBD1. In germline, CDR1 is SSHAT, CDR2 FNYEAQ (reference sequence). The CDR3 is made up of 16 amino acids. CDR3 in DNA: TGTGCTAGCAGCATGGCTGGGACAGGGGCAGACAATGAGCAGTTCTTC. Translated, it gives CASSMAGTGADNEQFF.

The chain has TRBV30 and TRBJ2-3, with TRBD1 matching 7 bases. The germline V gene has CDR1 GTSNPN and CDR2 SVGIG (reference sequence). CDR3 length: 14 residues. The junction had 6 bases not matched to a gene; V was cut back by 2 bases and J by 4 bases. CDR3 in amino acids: CAWSRGGEADTQYF. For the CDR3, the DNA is TGTGCCTGGAGTAGAGGGGGCGAGGCAGATACGCAGTATTTT.

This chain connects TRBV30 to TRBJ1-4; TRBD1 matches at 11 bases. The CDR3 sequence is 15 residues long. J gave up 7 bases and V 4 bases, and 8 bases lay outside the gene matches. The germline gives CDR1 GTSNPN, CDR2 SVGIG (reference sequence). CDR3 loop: CAWNRGQGAGEKLFF. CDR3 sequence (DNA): TGTGCCTGGAACCGCGGACAGGGGGCGGGTGAAAAACTGTTTTTT.